The 3 T cell receptor beta chains listed next were all sequenced from one sample in a study of T cell repertoires in cytomegalovirus infection. TCRdb re-called the reads through MiXCR, storing one row per CDR3 protein. This table has approximately 910,000 distinct CDR3 sequences, more than 25% appearing once. Antigens for these TCRs are unknown. The source was cultured CD8+ T cells from PBMCs, collected from culture after CMV antigen stimulation. The source is a human donor in good health (CMV status not recorded). Some clones in this sample may be carry-over from other donors' samples.

This clonotype was picked up a small number of times. This chain uses TRBV7-6 with TRBJ1-3, with a tentative D call TRBD1 (6 bases). CDR3 length equals 15 residues. Germline V lookup: CDR1 SGHVS, CDR2 FNYEAQ. V lost 2 bases and J lost 4, with 12 bases in between. This CDR3 reads CASSLSRGQGNTIYF. The CDR3, as DNA: TGTGCCAGCAGCTTATCCCGGGGGCAAGGAAACACCATATATTTT.

The CDR3 loop reads CASSLVGLGQGPGNTIYF. The CDR3 nucleotides are TGTGCCAGCAGCTTGGTCGGTCTTGGACAGGGCCCTGGAAACACCATATATTTT. This chain joins TRBV5-6 and TRBJ1-3; 8 bases line up with TRBD1. This CDR3 has 18 amino acids. The trim removed 0 bases at V and 2 bases at J, leaving 10 bases unmatched. The germline gives CDR1 SGHDT, CDR2 YYEEEE.

This chain connects TRBV7-9 to TRBJ2-1; perhaps TRBD2 as D (5 bases). Germline CDR1 SEHNR, CDR2 FQNEAQ (reference sequence). V was clipped by 4 bases and J by 7 bases, with 20 bases between them. This CDR3 has 16 residues. The CDR3 DNA follows: TGTGCCAGCAGCTACGGGGATATGTGGCAAAAGAATGAGCAGTTCTTC. It yields the protein CASSYGDMWQKNEQFF.